This T cell receptor (beta chain) was identified during a study of cytomegalovirus exposure and HLA in healthy donors. Vbeta (60) and Jbeta (13) primers were used in the PCR. Clones were read by immunoSEQ multiplex PCR, and TCRdb kept only the in-frame ones, dropping some. The sample includes around 58,000 clones, 77% of them seen just once. Among the donors, all were healthy bone marrow donors. CDR3 size: 13 residues. CDR1 and CDR2 from the germline V gene are SGHDT and YYEEEE. Germline trimming cut 5 bases from V and 6 bases from J; bases unmatched to any gene: 7. The clonotype originates from a female donor in good health and CMV-seronegative. Sequencing was carried out using PBMCs. The rearrangement uses TRBV5-6 and TRBJ2-5; 7 bases match TRBD2. The CDR3 protein is CASSITSEQTQYF. CDR3 in DNA: TGTGCCAGCAGTATTACTAGCGAACAGACCCAGTACTTC.